The 18 T cell receptor beta chains below were found in one sample sequenced in a study of cytomegalovirus exposure and HLA in healthy donors. The PCR used 60 Vbeta and 13 Jbeta primers. Generated by immunoSEQ multiplex PCR, the TCRdb table keeps only in-frame clones and is missing some. The top ten hold approximately 5.3% of the sample, which has some 110,000 clones, approximately 80% seen once. The sample consisted of PBMCs. Receptors originate from a woman under 30 in good health and CMV-seropositive.

This chain joins TRBV4-1 and TRBJ2-7; a possible D gene is TRBD1 (6 bases). The V gene's germline CDR1 is MGHRA and CDR2 YSYEKL. This CDR3 spans 12 amino acids. Between the trimmed V and J ends, which lost 5 bases and 3 bases, there was a span of 8 bases. The CDR3 DNA reads as TGCGCCAGCAGCGCGGACAGCTACGAGCAGTACTTC. Its protein product is CASSADSYEQYF.

The CDR3 nucleotides read TGTGCCAGCAGCGTAGAAGGTGGCGGGCGCTTAGCTAATGAAAAACTGTTTTTT. This codes for CASSVEGGGRLANEKLFF. The chain carries TRBV9 and TRBJ1-4; no firm D call. Trimming pared 0 bases from V and 3 bases from J, leaving 18 bases between. CDR3 length: 18 residues. Germline V gene data show CDR1 as SGDLS and CDR2 as YYNGEE. The variable domain in full, completed from reference TRBV9 and TRBJ1-4, reads DSGVTQTPKHLITATGQRVTLRCSPRSGDLSVYWYQQSLDQGLQFLIQYYNGEERAKGNILERFSAQQFPDLHSELNLSSLELGDSALYFCASSVEGGGRLANEKLFFGSGTQLSVL.

CDR3 sequence: CASSLDGAAVSAFF. The CDR3 DNA is TGTGCCAGCAGTTTGGATGGGGCGGCGGTCAGCGCTTTCTTT. This chain connects TRBV28 to TRBJ1-1; tentative D call: TRBD1 (5 bases). CDR3 size: 14 residues. Germline V CDR1 and CDR2: MDHEN, SYDVKM. V lost 3 bases and J 11 bases, leaving 19 bases between the germline ends.

The chain joins TRBV2 to TRBJ2-7, with D hard to call. V shed 7 bases and J shed 3 bases, with 10 bases lying between them. The CDR3 runs 12 residues. The germline CDR1 and CDR2 sequences are SNHLY and FYNNEI. The CDR3 here is CASKWQDYEQYF. The CDR3 nucleotides read TGTGCCAGCAAATGGCAGGACTACGAGCAGTACTTC. Using reference TRBV2 and TRBJ2-7 for the parts outside the CDR3, the full variable domain is EPEVTQTPSHQVTQMGQEVILRCVPISNHLYFYWYRQILGQKVEFLVSFYNNEISEKSEIFDDQFSVERPDGSNFTLKIRSTKLEDSAMYFCASKWQDYEQYFGPGTRLTVT.

The chain joins TRBV30 to TRBJ1-6, with no clear D. Germline V gene data show CDR1 as GTSNPN and CDR2 as SVGIG (reference sequence). V was shortened by 0 bases and J by 0 bases, with 12 bases between the two germline ends. This CDR3 comprises 17 residues. In DNA, the CDR3 is TGTGCCTGGAGTGTAAGCCGCACGAGCTCCTATAATTCACCCCTCCACTTT. This translates into CAWSVSRTSSYNSPLHF.

This clone was observed a single time. This chain links TRBV5-1 with TRBJ2-1; D is perhaps TRBD1 (5 bases). The CDR3 covers 16 residues. Germline V gene lookup returns CDR1 SGHRS and CDR2 YFSETQ. V lost 0 bases to trimming and J lost 0 bases, with 10 bases between them. The CDR3 protein is CASSLDGASSYNEQFF. In nucleotides, the CDR3 is TGCGCCAGCAGCTTGGATGGGGCTAGCTCCTACAATGAGCAGTTCTTC.

The genes are TRBV27 and TRBJ1-2; tentatively, D is TRBD1 (5 bases). V lost 3 bases, J lost 4 bases, and 12 bases lay in between. The CDR3 spans 14 residues. CDR1 and CDR2 from the germline V gene are MNHEY and SMNVEV (reference sequence). The DNA for the CDR3 is TGTGCCAGCAGTTTCGCGGGACCGGGCTATGGCTACACCTTC. It specifies CASSFAGPGYGYTF.

The gene calls are TRBV4-2 and TRBJ1-5; D is possibly TRBD1 (5 bases). The CDR3 runs to 15 residues. V lost 0 bases and J 4 bases, leaving 10 bases between the germline ends. CDR1 LGHNA and CDR2 YNFKEQ come from the germline V gene. CDR3 DNA sequence: TGTGCCAGCAGCCAAGAACTCCAGGGAAATCAGCCCCAGCATTTT. Residues: CASSQELQGNQPQHF.

The rearrangement joins TRBV13 to TRBJ2-4; 8 bases match TRBD2. In germline, CDR1 is PRHDT, CDR2 FYEKMQ (reference sequence). This CDR3 is built from 17 residues. The V and J ends lost 3 bases and 6 bases, in that order; junction bases with no gene match: 13. The CDR3 nucleotides are TGTGCCAGCAGCTTTCGGGCTAACGGGGGGGACTTAAACATTCAGTACTTC. This codes for CASSFRANGGDLNIQYF.

The V call is TRBV7-2, the J call TRBJ2-7, with 8 bases lining up with TRBD2. V gave up 5 bases and J gave up 2 bases; unmatched junction bases: 11. The CDR3 length is 16 residues. Germline V gene data show CDR1 as SGHTA and CDR2 as FQGNSA. The DNA for the CDR3 is TGTGCCAGCAGCATATTTGCGTTAGCGGGGACCTACGAGCAGTACTTC. Its translation: CASSIFALAGTYEQYF.

V is TRBV18 and J is TRBJ2-1, with D possibly TRBD2 on 5 matching bases. Germline CDR1 and CDR2: KGHSH and LQKENI. Deletions cut 2 bases from V and 7 bases from J, with 12 bases between. This CDR3 comprises 14 residues. The CDR3 DNA sequence: TGTGCCAGCTCACCAACGAGGGCGAGGAATGAGCAGTTCTTC. It yields the protein CASSPTRARNEQFF.

This chain uses TRBV2 with TRBJ2-1; the D gene is possibly TRBD2 (6 bases). The CDR3 covers 9 residues. Between the trimmed V and J ends, which lost 11 bases and 10 bases, there was a span of 9 bases. The V gene's germline CDR1 is SNHLY and CDR2 FYNNEI. CDR3 sequence (DNA): TGTGCCGGAGGGGTCGAGCAGTTCTTC. It codes for CAGGVEQFF.

This chain uses TRBV15 with TRBJ1-1; 7 bases line up with TRBD1. The trim removed 0 bases at V and 4 bases at J, leaving 11 bases unmatched. The CDR3 runs 17 residues. Germline CDR1 is LNHNV and CDR2 is YYDKDF (reference sequence). The CDR3 sequence: CATSRDLGTVGSTEAFF. CDR3 DNA: TGTGCCACCAGCAGAGATCTGGGGACAGTCGGATCCACTGAAGCTTTCTTT.

The sample holds a few counts of this clone. This sequence joins TRBV9 and TRBJ2-2; D might be TRBD1 (5 bases). The CDR3 is made up of 14 amino acids. The germline V gene encodes CDR1 SGDLS and CDR2 YYNGEE. V was trimmed by 0 bases and J by 6 bases, leaving 9 bases between them. In DNA, the CDR3 is TGTGCCAGCAGCGTAGTGGTGGGGCCCGGGGAGCTGTTTTTT. It specifies CASSVVVGPGELFF. The full variable domain, in which reference TRBV9 and TRBJ2-2 provide the parts outside the CDR3, is DSGVTQTPKHLITATGQRVTLRCSPRSGDLSVYWYQQSLDQGLQFLIQYYNGEERAKGNILERFSAQQFPDLHSELNLSSLELGDSALYFCASSVVVGPGELFFGEGSRLTVL.

This clone was recorded only once. The CDR3 region has the DNA TGTGCCAGCAGTCTCGGGACTTCAGGCTATGGCTACACCTTC. It is translated as CASSLGTSGYGYTF. The chain is built from TRBV27 and TRBJ1-2, with a tentative D call TRBD1 (5 bases). CDR3 length equals 14 residues. The germline V gene encodes CDR1 MNHEY and CDR2 SMNVEV (reference sequence). Trimming cost V 5 bases and J 4 bases, with 14 bases left between them.

The chain carries TRBV7-8 and TRBJ2-3; weak D call: TRBD2 (6 bases). Germline V gives CDR1 SGHVS, CDR2 FQNEAQ. The CDR3 is made up of 15 amino acids. The V end lost 6 bases, the J end lost 4 bases, and 17 bases lay between the germline ends. CDR3 protein: CASRPIAAGPDTQYF. CDR3 nucleotide sequence: TGTGCCAGCAGGCCAATAGCGGCTGGGCCAGATACGCAGTATTTT. Variable domain in full (rest from reference TRBV7-8 and TRBJ2-3): GAGVSQSPRYKVAKRGQDVALRCDPISGHVSLFWYQQALGQGPEFLTYFQNEAQLDKSGLPSDRFFAERPEGSVSTLKIQRTQQEDSAVYLCASRPIAAGPDTQYFGPGTRLTVL.

This chain connects TRBV7-2 to TRBJ1-1; no clear D. The V gene lost 1 base and the J gene lost 3 bases, with 9 bases spanning the gap. The CDR3 loop spans 14 amino acids. In germline, CDR1 is SGHTA, CDR2 FQGNSA. CDR3 sequence (DNA): TGTGCCAGCAGCTTAGGGCCGGGTTACACTGAAGCTTTCTTT. This codes for CASSLGPGYTEAFF.

In its sample, this clone was seen a few times. The chain is built from TRBV25-1 and TRBJ2-5, with D tentatively TRBD2 (6 bases). This CDR3 region has 16 residues. Germline CDR1 is MGHDK and CDR2 is SYGVNS. Trimming removed 5 bases from V and 1 base from J, with 17 bases in between. The CDR3, as DNA: TGTGCCAGCAGTTGGGGGAGGCCGCCGGCCCAAGAGACCCAGTACTTC. Its translation is CASSWGRPPAQETQYF.